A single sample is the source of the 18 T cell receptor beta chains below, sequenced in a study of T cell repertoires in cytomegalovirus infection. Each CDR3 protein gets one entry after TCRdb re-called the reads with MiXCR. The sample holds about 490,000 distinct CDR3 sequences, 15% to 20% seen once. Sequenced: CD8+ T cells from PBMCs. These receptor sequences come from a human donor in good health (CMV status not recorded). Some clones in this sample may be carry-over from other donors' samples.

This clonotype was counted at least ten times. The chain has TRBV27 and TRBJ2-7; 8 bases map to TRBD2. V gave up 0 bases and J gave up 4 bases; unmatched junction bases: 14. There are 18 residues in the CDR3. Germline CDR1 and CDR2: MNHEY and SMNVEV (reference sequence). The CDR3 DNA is TGTGCCAGCAGTTTATCTGTTCTTAACAGCGGGAGTCAGTACGAGCAGTACTTC. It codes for CASSLSVLNSGSQYEQYF.

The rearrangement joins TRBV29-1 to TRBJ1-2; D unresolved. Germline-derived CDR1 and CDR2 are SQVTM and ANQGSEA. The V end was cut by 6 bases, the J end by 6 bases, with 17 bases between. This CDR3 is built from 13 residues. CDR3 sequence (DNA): TGCAGCGTCGGGCGAGGGAGGTTAAATGGCTACACCTTC. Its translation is CSVGRGRLNGYTF.

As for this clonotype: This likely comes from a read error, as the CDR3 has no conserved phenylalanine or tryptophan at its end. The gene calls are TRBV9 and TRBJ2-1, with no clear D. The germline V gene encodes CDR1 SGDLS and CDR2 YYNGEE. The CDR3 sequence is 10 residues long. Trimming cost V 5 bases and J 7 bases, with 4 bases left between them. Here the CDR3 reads CASSGNEQFL. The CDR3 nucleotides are TGTGCCAGCAGTGGGAATGAGCAGTTCTTA.

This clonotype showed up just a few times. The CDR3 region is CASSGELEFTHEQYF. The CDR3 DNA is TGTGCCAGCAGCGGGGAACTAGAGTTCACCCACGAGCAGTACTTC. The V and J genes are TRBV7-9 and TRBJ2-7; D is perhaps TRBD2 (5 bases). The germline V and J ends were trimmed by 5 bases and 5 bases, with 19 bases remaining between them. This CDR3 is 15 amino acids long. CDR1 is SEHNR, CDR2 FQNEAQ, per germline (reference sequence).

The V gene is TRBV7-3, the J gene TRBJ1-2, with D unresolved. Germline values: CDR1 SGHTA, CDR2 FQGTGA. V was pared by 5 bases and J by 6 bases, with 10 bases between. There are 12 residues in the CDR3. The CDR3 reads CASSQPGHGYTF. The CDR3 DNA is TGTGCCAGCAGCCAGCCGGGCCATGGCTACACCTTC.

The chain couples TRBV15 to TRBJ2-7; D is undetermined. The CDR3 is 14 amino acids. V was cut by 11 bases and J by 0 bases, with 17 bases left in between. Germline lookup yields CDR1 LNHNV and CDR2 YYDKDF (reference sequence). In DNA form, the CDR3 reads TGTGCCCTGACCCCTGGGCCTAGCTCCTACGAGCAGTACTTC. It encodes CALTPGPSSYEQYF.

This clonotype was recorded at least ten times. In DNA, the CDR3 is TGTGCCAGCAGGCCCGGACAGTTAAACACAGATACGCAGTATTTT. Encoded protein: CASRPGQLNTDTQYF. The chain combines TRBV7-9 with TRBJ2-3, with a weak D call TRBD1 (6 bases). Germline CDR1 is SEHNR and CDR2 is FQNEAQ (reference sequence). The CDR3 runs 15 residues. V was shortened by 6 bases and J by 2 bases, with 15 bases between the two germline ends.

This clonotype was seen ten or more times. This chain's CDR3 is CASSLAASGGYEQYF. The CDR3 nucleotides are TGCGCCAGCAGCTTGGCCGCGAGCGGGGGCTACGAGCAGTACTTC. The chain uses TRBV5-1 and TRBJ2-7; 8 nucleotides align to TRBD2. Trimming cost V 0 bases and J 3 bases; bases outside gene matches: 5. The CDR3 loop spans 15 amino acids. Germline V gene lookup returns CDR1 SGHRS and CDR2 YFSETQ. The complete variable domain, with remaining parts taken from reference TRBV5-1 and TRBJ2-7, reads KAGVTQTPRYLIKTRGQQVTLSCSPISGHRSVSWYQQTPGQGLQFLFEYFSETQRNKGNFPGRFSGRQFSNSRSEMNVSTLELGDSALYLCASSLAASGGYEQYFGPGTRLTVT.

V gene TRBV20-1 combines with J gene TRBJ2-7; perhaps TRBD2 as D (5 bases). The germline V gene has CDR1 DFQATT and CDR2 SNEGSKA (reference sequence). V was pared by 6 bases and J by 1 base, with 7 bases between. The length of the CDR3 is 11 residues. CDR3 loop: CSAGDSYEQYF. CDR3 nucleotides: TGCAGTGCGGGAGATTCCTACGAGCAGTACTTC.

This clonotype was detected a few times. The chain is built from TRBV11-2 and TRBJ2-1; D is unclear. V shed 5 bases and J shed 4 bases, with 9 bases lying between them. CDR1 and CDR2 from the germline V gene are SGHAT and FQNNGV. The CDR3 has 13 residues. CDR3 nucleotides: TGTGCCAGCAGCGCCCCAGGATACAATGAGCAGTTCTTC. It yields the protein CASSAPGYNEQFF.

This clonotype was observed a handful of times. DNA for the CDR3: TGTGCCAGTAGCCCGGATGGGACTAATGAAAAACTGTTTTTT. Its translation is CASSPDGTNEKLFF. The chain employs TRBV19 and TRBJ1-4, with unresolved D. This CDR3 is built from 14 residues. The germline gives CDR1 LNHDA, CDR2 SQIVND (reference sequence). Trimming removed 6 bases from V and 2 bases from J, with 10 bases in between. Together with reference TRBV19 and TRBJ1-4, the CDR3 gives the full variable domain: DGGITQSPKYLFRKEGQNVTLSCEQNLNHDAMYWYRQDPGQGLRLIYYSQIVNDFQKGDIAEGYSVSREKKESFPLTVTSAQKNPTAFYLCASSPDGTNEKLFFGSGTQLSVL.

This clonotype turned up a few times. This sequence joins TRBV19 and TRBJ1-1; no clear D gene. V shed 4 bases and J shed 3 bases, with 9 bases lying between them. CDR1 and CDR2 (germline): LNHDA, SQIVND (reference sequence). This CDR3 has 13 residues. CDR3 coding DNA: TGTGCCAGTAGTACGACGAGTGACACTGAAGCTTTCTTT. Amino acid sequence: CASSTTSDTEAFF.

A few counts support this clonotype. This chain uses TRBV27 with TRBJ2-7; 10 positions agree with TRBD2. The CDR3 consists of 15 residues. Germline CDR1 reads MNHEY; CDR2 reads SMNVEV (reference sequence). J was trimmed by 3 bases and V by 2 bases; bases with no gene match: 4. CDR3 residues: CASSLVRTSGYEQYF. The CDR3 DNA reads TGTGCCAGCAGTTTAGTTAGGACTAGCGGCTACGAGCAGTACTTC.

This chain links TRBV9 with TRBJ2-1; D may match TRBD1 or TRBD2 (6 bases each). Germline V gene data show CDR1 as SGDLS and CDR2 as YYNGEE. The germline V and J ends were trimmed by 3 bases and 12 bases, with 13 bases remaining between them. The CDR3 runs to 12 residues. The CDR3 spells CASSAGDIGQFF. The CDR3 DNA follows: TGTGCCAGCAGCGCGGGGGACATCGGGCAGTTCTTC.

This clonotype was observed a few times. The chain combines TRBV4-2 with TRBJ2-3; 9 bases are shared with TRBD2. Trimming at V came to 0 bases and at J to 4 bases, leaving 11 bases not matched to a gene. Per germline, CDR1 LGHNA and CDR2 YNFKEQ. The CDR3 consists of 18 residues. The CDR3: CASSQDLGGGVTSDTQYF. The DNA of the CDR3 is TGTGCCAGCAGCCAAGATCTCGGCGGGGGGGTAACCTCAGATACGCAGTATTTT.

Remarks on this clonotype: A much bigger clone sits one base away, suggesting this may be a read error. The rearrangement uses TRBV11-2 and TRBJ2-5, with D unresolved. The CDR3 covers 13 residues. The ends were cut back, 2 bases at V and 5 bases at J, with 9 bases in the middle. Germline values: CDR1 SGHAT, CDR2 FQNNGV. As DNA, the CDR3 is TGTGCCAGCAGCTTAACTACCCACGAGACCCAGTACTTC. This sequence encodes CASSLTTHETQYF.

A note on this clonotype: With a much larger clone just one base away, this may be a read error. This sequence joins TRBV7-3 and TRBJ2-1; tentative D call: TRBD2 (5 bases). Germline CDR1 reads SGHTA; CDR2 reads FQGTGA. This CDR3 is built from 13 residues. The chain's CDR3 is CAGSFGSGNEQFF. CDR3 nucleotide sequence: TGTGCCGGCAGCTTTGGGAGCGGCAATGAGCAGTTCTTC.

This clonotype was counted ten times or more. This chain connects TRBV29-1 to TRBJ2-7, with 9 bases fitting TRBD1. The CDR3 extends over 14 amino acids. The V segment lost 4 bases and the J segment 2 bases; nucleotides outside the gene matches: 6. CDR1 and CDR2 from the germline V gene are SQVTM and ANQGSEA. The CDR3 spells CSVGRDRVAYEQYF. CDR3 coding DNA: TGCAGCGTTGGCCGGGACAGGGTCGCCTACGAGCAGTACTTC.